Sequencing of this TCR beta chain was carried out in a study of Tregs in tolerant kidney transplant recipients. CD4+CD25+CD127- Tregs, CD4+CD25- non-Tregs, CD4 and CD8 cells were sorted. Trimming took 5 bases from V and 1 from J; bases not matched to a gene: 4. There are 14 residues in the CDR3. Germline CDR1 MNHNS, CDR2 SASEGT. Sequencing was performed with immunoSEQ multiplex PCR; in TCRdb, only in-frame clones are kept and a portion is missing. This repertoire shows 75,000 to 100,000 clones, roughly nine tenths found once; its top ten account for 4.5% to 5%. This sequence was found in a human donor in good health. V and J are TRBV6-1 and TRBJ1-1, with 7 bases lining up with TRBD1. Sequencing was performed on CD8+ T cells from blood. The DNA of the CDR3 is TGTGCCAGCAGTACCTGGACAGGGAACACTGAAGCTTTCTTT. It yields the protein CASSTWTGNTEAFF.